Following are 13 T cell receptor beta chains from one sample sequenced in a study of blood T cells in healthy people across ages. The authors ran a second PCR of about 7 to 12 cycles using a sample-barcoded 5' primer and a J-beta primer mix. Using its own MiXCR run on the 5' RACE reads, TCRdb lists one record per CDR3 protein. The data hold some 710,000 distinct CDR3 sequences, with about 47% observed a single time. The sequenced sample was blood. The receptors shown here come from a man older than 75 in good health.

The J gene is TRBJ2-5, the V gene TRBV5-1; 10 nucleotides align to TRBD1. This CDR3 region has 15 residues. With 2 bases clipped from V and 4 bases from J, the junction kept 5 bases outside the gene matches. CDR1 SGHRS and CDR2 YFSETQ come from the germline V gene. CDR3 in DNA: TGCGCCAGCAGCTTATTTGGGACAGGGGTAGAGACCCAGTACTTC. This sequence encodes CASSLFGTGVETQYF.

The chain couples TRBV20-1 to TRBJ2-5; 13 bases line up with TRBD2. The V and J ends lost 6 bases and 2 bases, in that order; junction bases with no gene match: 12. The CDR3 has 17 residues. CDR1 and CDR2 (germline): DFQATT, SNEGSKA (reference sequence). The DNA of the CDR3 is TGCAGTGCCCCTACCCGGACTAGCGGGAGAGGACAAGAGACCCAGTACTTC. Protein sequence: CSAPTRTSGRGQETQYF.

The CDR3 loop is CAISESGRTSYEQYF. CDR3 bases: TGTGCCATCAGTGAGAGCGGGAGGACCTCCTACGAGCAGTACTTC. V gene TRBV10-3 combines with J gene TRBJ2-7; 9 nucleotides align to TRBD2. The CDR3 is 15 amino acids. V shed 2 bases, J shed 0 bases, and the junction held 2 bases outside the gene matches. The germline V gene encodes CDR1 ENHRY and CDR2 SYGVKD.

This clonotype was detected only a few times. This sequence joins TRBV5-1 and TRBJ2-5; 13 bases line up with TRBD2. This CDR3 spans 16 amino acids. Trimming removed 4 bases from V and 4 bases from J; junction bases left unmatched: 7. Germline V gene lookup returns CDR1 SGHRS and CDR2 YFSETQ. The chain's CDR3 is CASSTSLAGGPETQYF. The DNA for the CDR3 is TGCGCCAGCAGCACGTCACTAGCGGGAGGGCCAGAGACCCAGTACTTC.

This clonotype was counted between two and nine times. The V call is TRBV5-1, the J call TRBJ2-7, with 14 bases fitting TRBD2. The CDR3 is 15 amino acids. Germline values: CDR1 SGHRS, CDR2 YFSETQ. With 5 bases clipped from V and 7 bases from J, the junction kept 8 bases outside the gene matches. CDR3 DNA sequence: TGCGCCAGCAGGGCGGGACTAGCGGGAGTATCGGAGCAGTACTTC. Residues: CASRAGLAGVSEQYF.

As regards this clonotype: A much larger clone lies a single base off, so this may be a read error. The chain couples TRBV7-2 to TRBJ2-5, with 13 positions matching TRBD2. V was pared by 1 base and J by 11 bases, with 7 bases of the junction left unmatched. Germline V gives CDR1 SGHTA, CDR2 FQGNSA. CDR3 length: 15 amino acids. CDR3 in amino acids: CASSLVTSGRGEQYF. In nucleotides, the CDR3 is TGTGCCAGCAGCTTAGTAACTAGCGGGAGGGGTGAGCAGTACTTC.

This clonotype has at least ten counts. The V gene is TRBV5-4, the J gene TRBJ2-2; D call uncertain. The length of the CDR3 is 14 residues. V shed 2 bases and J shed 3 bases, with 8 bases lying between them. CDR1 is SGHNT, CDR2 YYREEE, per germline (reference sequence). This CDR3 reads CASSLGRDTGELFF. In DNA, the CDR3 is TGTGCCAGCAGCTTAGGAAGGGACACCGGGGAGCTGTTTTTT.

The chain carries TRBV5-1 and TRBJ2-3; the D is unclear. Germline values: CDR1 SGHRS, CDR2 YFSETQ. The CDR3 contains 15 residues. Trimming took off 4 bases at V and 9 bases at J, with 21 bases between the two ends. The CDR3, as DNA: TGCGCCAGCAGCCCGATAGTAGACGGTAGTGACACGCAGTATTTT. Its translation: CASSPIVDGSDTQYF. Full variable domain (rest looked up from reference TRBV5-1 and TRBJ2-3): KAGVTQTPRYLIKTRGQQVTLSCSPISGHRSVSWYQQTPGQGLQFLFEYFSETQRNKGNFPGRFSGRQFSNSRSEMNVSTLELGDSALYLCASSPIVDGSDTQYFGPGTRLTVL.

This clonotype was counted a few times. V usage is TRBV28 and J usage is TRBJ1-4; D call uncertain. Germline values: CDR1 MDHEN, CDR2 SYDVKM. The CDR3 runs to 11 residues. Trimming left V 6 bases short and J 5 bases short, with 4 bases between. Here the CDR3 reads CASRANEKLFF. CDR3 DNA: TGTGCCAGCAGGGCAAATGAAAAACTGTTTTTT.

This chain links TRBV29-1 with TRBJ2-1; 7 positions agree with TRBD2. With V trimmed by 5 bases and J by 7 bases, 14 bases remained unmatched. Germline V gene data show CDR1 as SQVTM and CDR2 as ANQGSEA. The CDR3 spans 15 residues. This chain's CDR3 is CSVKKVGGRENEQFF. The CDR3 region has the DNA TGCAGCGTTAAGAAGGTCGGCGGGAGAGAGAATGAGCAGTTCTTC.

This rearrangement joins TRBV27 to TRBJ1-4; TRBD1 matches 8 bases. The CDR3 consists of 12 residues. With V trimmed by 7 bases and J by 16 bases, 11 bases remained unmatched. Germline V lookup: CDR1 MNHEY, CDR2 SMNVEV (reference sequence). The chain's CDR3 is CASKTQGGGPFF. In DNA, the CDR3 is TGTGCCAGCAAAACACAGGGGGGCGGCCCGTTTTTT.

This clonotype has just a few counts. The chain is built from TRBV7-2 and TRBJ2-1; D call uncertain. Germline V lookup: CDR1 SGHTA, CDR2 FQGNSA. This CDR3 comprises 12 residues. Trimming pared 4 bases from V and 6 bases from J, leaving 7 bases between. The CDR3 nucleotides are TGTGCCAGCAGCTCGAGTTTCAATGAGCAGTTCTTC. This sequence encodes CASSSSFNEQFF.

With regard to this clonotype: The CDR3 does not end in the conserved phenylalanine or tryptophan, so this is likely a read error. This chain uses TRBV7-9 with TRBJ2-3; perhaps TRBD2 as D (5 bases). V was clipped by 7 bases and J by 2 bases, with 16 bases between them. The germline V gene has CDR1 SEHNR and CDR2 FQNEAQ (reference sequence). This CDR3 has 15 residues. The CDR3: CASTPERLLTDTQYI. The CDR3 nucleotides read TGTGCCAGCACCCCCGAGCGACTACTCACAGATACGCAGTATATT.